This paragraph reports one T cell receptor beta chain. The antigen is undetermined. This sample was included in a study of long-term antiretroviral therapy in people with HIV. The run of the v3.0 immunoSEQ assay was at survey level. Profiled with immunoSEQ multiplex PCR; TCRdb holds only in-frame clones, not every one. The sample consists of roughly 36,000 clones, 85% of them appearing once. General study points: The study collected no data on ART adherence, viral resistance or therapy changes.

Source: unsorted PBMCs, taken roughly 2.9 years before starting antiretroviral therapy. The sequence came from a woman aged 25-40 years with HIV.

The CDR3 region has the DNA TGTGCCTGGGGGGCAGGGGTTGAAAAACTGTTTTTT. It encodes CAWGAGVEKLFF. The V and J genes are TRBV30 and TRBJ1-4; a weak D match, TRBD1 (6 bases). CDR1 and CDR2 from the germline V gene are GTSNPN and SVGIG (reference sequence). This CDR3 is built from 12 residues. Trimming left V 5 bases short and J 7 bases short, with 11 bases between.